This is a list of T cell receptor beta chains from one sample in a study of cytomegalovirus exposure and HLA in healthy donors. This table comes from immunoSEQ multiplex PCR, and its TCRdb copy is limited to in-frame clones, with some not included. The sample totals around 100,000 clones. Sequences were obtained from PBMCs. These receptor sequences come from a man aged 25-45 years in good health and CMV-seronegative. CDR3s include the opening cysteine and the closing phenylalanine or tryptophan. Each record gives: V gene, D gene, J gene, CDR3 DNA, CDR3 protein. A D gene is named only where the DNA matches it firmly.

>TRBV28|TRBD1|TRBJ2-1
TGTGCCAGCAGTCCACCTCAGACAGGGGATCGACGGCAGTTCTTC
CASSPPQTGDRRQFF
>TRBV5-1|TRBD2|TRBJ2-7
TGCGCCAGCAGCTTGGAGGCTGGGGGGGTAGTGGGGCAGTACTTC
CASSLEAGGVVGQYF
>TRBV5-5|NA|TRBJ1-5
TGTGCCAGCAGCAGGGAGCGGTGGAGCAATCAGCCCCAGCATTTT
CASSRERWSNQPQHF
>TRBV15|TRBD1|TRBJ1-3
TGTGCCACCAGCAGACGACAGGGTACAAACACCATATATTTT
CATSRRQGTNTIYF
>TRBV5-1|NA|TRBJ2-1
TGCGCCAGCAGCTTGGTATCGACTAGTAATGAGCAGTTCTTC
CASSLVSTSNEQFF
>TRBV12-2|NA|TRBJ2-1
TGTGCAAGTCGCTTCAGGGGGCCGTCCTACAATGAGCAGTTCTTC
CASRFRGPSYNEQFF
>TRBV12-5|TRBD1|TRBJ2-5
TGTGCTAGTGCCTCTCCCGGGACAGGGGGCGGGGAGACCCAGTACTTC
CASASPGTGGGETQYF
>TRBV5-4|NA|TRBJ1-4
TGTGCCAGCAGCTTGGCCGGGGGAGGGGAGGAAAAACTGTTTTTT
CASSLAGGGEEKLFF
>TRBV7-2|TRBD1|TRBJ2-5
TGTGCCAGCAGCTTTACCGGGACAGGGGGCGGAGAGACCCAGTACTTC
CASSFTGTGGGETQYF
>TRBV6-5|NA|TRBJ2-3
TGTGCCAGCAGCAGTTACACAGATACGCAGTATTTT
CASSSYTDTQYF
>TRBV27|TRBD2|TRBJ2-5
TGTGCCAGCAGTCCCCGACTAGCGGGCCTCGCCCAAGAGACCCAGTACTTC
CASSPRLAGLAQETQYF
>TRBV10-3|TRBD2|TRBJ2-1
TGTGCCATCAGTGAGTCCACTAGCGGGGGTCAGACCAATGAGCAGTTCTTC
CAISESTSGGQTNEQFF
>TRBV2|TRBD1|TRBJ1-5
TGTGCCAGCAGTGAGGACAGGGGATATCAGCCCCAGCATTTT
CASSEDRGYQPQHF
>TRBV4-2|TRBD1|TRBJ1-1
TGTGCCAGCAGCCAGGGAACCGGGACAGGGGGTGTCTTGAACACTGAAGCTTTCTTT
CASSQGTGTGGVLNTEAFF
>TRBV5-1|TRBD1|TRBJ2-7
TGCGCCAGCAGCCTTGCTTCCCTAAGACAGGGCAAGTACTTC
CASSLASLRQGKYF
>TRBV5-4|NA|TRBJ1-1
TGTGCCAGCAGCTCGAGGGAGGGGCAGGGGAACACTGAAGCTTTCTTT
CASSSREGQGNTEAFF
>TRBV13|TRBD2|TRBJ2-1
TGTGCCAGCAGCGGGAGAGCGGGGGGGATTGGTAATGAGCAGTTCTTC
CASSGRAGGIGNEQFF
>TRBV5-1|NA|TRBJ1-1
TGCGCCAGCAGCTTGGAAGGGGACCCAGGGCGGGGGGCTTTCTTT
CASSLEGDPGRGAFF
>TRBV15|NA|TRBJ2-5
TGTGCCACCAGCAGAGGGGGCGGGACGGGAACAGCCCAAGAGACCCAGTACTTC
CATSRGGGTGTAQETQYF
>TRBV18|TRBD1|TRBJ1-6
TGTGCCAGCTCCGACAGGGGGCGAAATTCACCCCTCCACTTT
CASSDRGRNSPLHF
>TRBV27|TRBD1|TRBJ2-7
TGTGCCAGCAGCGGGCTGGGCAGGGGGCCGGAGCAGTACTTC
CASSGLGRGPEQYF
>TRBV5-1|NA|TRBJ2-1
TGCGCCAGCAGCTTAAACCAGATCAATGAGCAGTTCTTC
CASSLNQINEQFF
>TRBV5-1|TRBD1|TRBJ2-7
TGCGCCAGCAGCCAGACAGGGGATACTGGGGAGCAGTACTTC
CASSQTGDTGEQYF
>TRBV7-9|NA|TRBJ2-5
TGTGCCAGCAGCTTGACCCGATCCCGCGGAATCGAGACCCAGTACTTC
CASSLTRSRGIETQYF
>TRBV7-2|NA|TRBJ1-1
TGTGCCAGCAGCTTAACGAAACAGGGAGAAACTGAAGCTTTCTTT
CASSLTKQGETEAFF
>TRBV5-4|TRBD1|TRBJ1-1
TGTGCCAGCAGTACGGGACAGGGGGCGAACACTGAAGCTTTCTTT
CASSTGQGANTEAFF
>TRBV4-1|TRBD2|TRBJ2-3
TGCGCCAGCAGCCAAGAGGCGCATACGGGGGGGAACACAGATACGCAGTATTTT
CASSQEAHTGGNTDTQYF
>TRBV30|TRBD1|TRBJ1-4
TGTGCCTGGAGTGTACAGAATCACGGGACAGTTGACGAAAAACTGTTTTTT
CAWSVQNHGTVDEKLFF
>TRBV11-2|NA|TRBJ2-7
TGTGCCAGCAGCCAAGGACAGATCCCTCGGCACTTC
CASSQGQIPRHF
>TRBV30|TRBD2|TRBJ2-2
TGTGCCTGGAGCCCCCGGGAGGGCGACGGGGAGCTGTTTTTT
CAWSPREGDGELFF
>TRBV11-2|NA|TRBJ1-6
TGTGCCAGCACCCTGTCGGACACTTCACCCCTCCACTTT
CASTLSDTSPLHF
>TRBV10-3|NA|TRBJ1-2
TGTGCCATCAGTAAGACCGGAGGGGAGGACTATGGCTACACCTTC
CAISKTGGEDYGYTF
>TRBV27|TRBD1|TRBJ1-2
TGTGCCAGCAGGCTTGAGGGGGCCTATTCCTATGGCTACACCTTC
CASRLEGAYSYGYTF
>TRBV6-5|NA|TRBJ1-1
TGTGCCAGCCAGAGGCCAGGGATCAGCACTGAAGCTTTCTTT
CASQRPGISTEAFF
>TRBV30|NA|TRBJ2-2
TGTGCCTGGAGTCTCACCGGGGAGCTGTTTTTT
CAWSLTGELFF
>TRBV7-2|TRBD1|TRBJ2-4
TGTGCCAGCAGCACCGGGACAGGGCTTTCTAAAAACATTCAGTACTTC
CASSTGTGLSKNIQYF
>TRBV7-2|NA|TRBJ2-1
TGTGCCAGCAGCTACCCGGGGAGCTCCTACAATGAGCAGTTCTTC
CASSYPGSSYNEQFF
>TRBV7-9|TRBD2|TRBJ2-5
TGTGCCAGCAGCGCCCCGGGGGGGCGGGAGACCCAGTACTTC
CASSAPGGRETQYF
>TRBV21-1|NA|TRBJ2-6
TGTGCCAACCTAACAGGGGGCGTAGATTGTGGGGCCAACGTCCTGACTTTC
CANLTGGVDCGANVLTF
>TRBV18|NA|TRBJ1-3
TGTGCCAGCTCACCATCTTCCGGTGGAAACACCATATATTTT
CASSPSSGGNTIYF
>TRBV19|NA|TRBJ1-2
TGTGCCACGGAAAGAAGGGACTCAGCTAACTATGGCTACACCTTC
CATERRDSANYGYTF
>TRBV5-1|NA|TRBJ1-5
TGCGCCAGCAATCGGACGGGATCCGGGCAGCCCCAGCATTTT
CASNRTGSGQPQHF
>TRBV9|NA|TRBJ2-1
TGTGCCAGCAGCGCCGGGGGGCTTAGTGAGCAGTTCTTC
CASSAGGLSEQFF
>TRBV4-3|NA|TRBJ2-7
TGCGCCAGCAGCCAAGATCTTGGCAGCGTCTACGAGCAGTACTTC
CASSQDLGSVYEQYF
>TRBV9|TRBD1|TRBJ1-1
TGTGCCAGCAGCATCACAGGGGCGAACACTGAAGCTTTCTTT
CASSITGANTEAFF
>TRBV5-1|NA|TRBJ1-1
TGCGCCAGCAGCTTGCGCAGGGGAGACACTGAAGCTTTCTTT
CASSLRRGDTEAFF
>TRBV6-6|NA|TRBJ2-5
TGTGCCAGCAGTTACGGGTTGGGAGGAGAGACCCAGTACTTC
CASSYGLGGETQYF
>TRBV9|TRBD2|TRBJ2-3
TGTGCCAGCAGCGTAGCTGGGGTAGCGGGGCACCCCACAGATACGCAGTATTTT
CASSVAGVAGHPTDTQYF
>TRBV29-1|NA|TRBJ1-1
TGCAGCGTTGAGGGGCGGGGGCCGTTGGTAACTGAAGCTTTCTTT
CSVEGRGPLVTEAFF
>TRBV4-1|NA|TRBJ1-1
TGCGCCAGCAGCCAAACGGGGAGGGTCACTGAAGCTTTCTTT
CASSQTGRVTEAFF
>TRBV28|NA|TRBJ2-2
TGTGCCAGCACTCTAAAAGCGTTGAGGGATCAGCGCGGCGGGGAGCTGTTTTTT
CASTLKALRDQRGGELFF